This TCR beta chain was identified in a study of tumor-infiltrating lymphocytes in oesophageal squamous cell carcinoma. Germline V gene sequence: CDR1 MNHEY, CDR2 SMNVEV (reference sequence). The CDR3 length is 14 residues. One entry per CDR3 protein, called by TCRdb with MiXCR from the PCR reads. The repertoire has just under 20,000 distinct CDR3 sequences, roughly 41% of them found once; the top ten carry roughly 14%. This clonotype was sampled from a male donor with esophageal squamous cell carcinoma. This chain connects TRBV27 to TRBJ2-3; 8 bases align to TRBD1. Matching the DNA end better, TRBJ1-1 makes the J call doubtful. Sequenced sample: normal esophageal tissue next to the tumor. Here the CDR3 DNA reads TGTGCCAGCAGACAGACAGGGGCGTATACTGAAGCTTTCTTT. This gives the protein CASRQTGAYTEAFF.